The rows below give T cell receptor beta chains drawn from one sample of a study of shared clonotypes between healthy human individuals. Sequencing used immunoSEQ multiplex PCR; TCRdb keeps in-frame clones, though not all of them. The table lists around 2.1 million clones, 85% to 95% of them singletons. Source material: naive CD8+ T cells from PBMCs. The receptors were gathered from a man aged 18 to 30 in good health. Some clones in this sample may be carry-over from other donors' samples. Each CDR3 is given without its conserved first and last residue.

j_call v_call cdr3_aa
TRBJ2-2 TRBV4-3 ASSPVTDSTGELF
TRBJ2-1 TRBV19 ASSARDRGGLAGIYNEQF
TRBJ2-7 TRBV27 ASSPSSGRAWEQY
TRBJ2-7 TRBV7-3 ASSSGQGDEQY
TRBJ2-3 TRBV7-3 ASSQLAGAADTQY
TRBJ1-5 TRBV4-1 ASSQVTGGNQPQH
TRBJ2-7 TRBV27 ASSDQMGHQGQEQY
TRBJ2-2 TRBV10-1 ASSPLPTGELF
TRBJ2-7 TRBV9 ASSVGGGGPYEQY
TRBJ2-7 TRBV4-1 ASSQGGSGTPTYEQY
TRBJ1-2 TRBV7-2 ASGILVGSGYT
TRBJ2-7 TRBV19 ASSIDRGHEQY
TRBJ2-7 TRBV5-6 ASSRGYLYNEQY
TRBJ2-6 TRBV27 ASSLWTGDGANVLT
TRBJ2-5 TRBV7-2 ASSLPRETQY
TRBJ2-1 TRBV10-2 ASSLRSDYSGDEQF
TRBJ2-1 TRBV7-7 ASSPGSSGPSYNEQF
TRBJ1-1 TRBV2 ASSEEMVRGAEAF
TRBJ2-1 TRBV4-1 ASSRGLAGSYNEQF
TRBJ2-2 TRBV7-8 ASSLAEGQGNTGELF
TRBJ2-5 TRBV9 ASSGGSPETQY
TRBJ2-3 TRBV13 ASSSGTSATDTQY
TRBJ2-5 TRBV28 ASSLVGRGSETQY
TRBJ1-2 TRBV6-6 ASLDWVGGYT
TRBJ2-1 TRBV29-1 SVGGTGSDNEQF
TRBJ1-1 TRBV9 ASSVAGAEAF
TRBJ2-7 TRBV28 ASSQVFRGRNYEQY
TRBJ2-1 TRBV7-2 ASSLGTSYNEQF
TRBJ2-3 TRBV6-5 ASSWREGPTDTQY
TRBJ1-1 TRBV7-8 ASSLAEGAF
TRBJ1-1 TRBV30 AWSLGILTAYTEAF
TRBJ2-1 TRBV30 AWRGGPLARADEQF
TRBJ2-1 TRBV9 ASSVSGTSGTSSYNEQF
TRBJ2-7 TRBV19 ASSQGLDEQY
TRBJ2-7 TRBV19 ASRSGISEQY
TRBJ2-1 TRBV7-2 ASSVHQGQGSYNEQF
TRBJ1-5 TRBV19 ASSIKQVLAPQH
TRBJ1-5 TRBV19 ASSMPQGSYSNQPQH
TRBJ2-3 TRBV7-6 ASSLAWGSGTTDTQY
TRBJ2-7 TRBV4-1 ASSTVRGEQY
TRBJ2-7 TRBV28 ASSDALIREQY
TRBJ2-3 TRBV10-3 AIANPDLSGSADTQY
TRBJ2-2 TRBV11-2 ASIGPNTGELF
TRBJ2-7 TRBV14 ASSQERGKSSYEQY
TRBJ2-7 TRBV9 ASSVGREAAYEQY
TRBJ2-1 TRBV27 ASSQTGWRNEQF
TRBJ2-3 TRBV9 ASSSEGGWTDTQY
TRBJ1-5 TRBV27 ATRDRGVGQPQH